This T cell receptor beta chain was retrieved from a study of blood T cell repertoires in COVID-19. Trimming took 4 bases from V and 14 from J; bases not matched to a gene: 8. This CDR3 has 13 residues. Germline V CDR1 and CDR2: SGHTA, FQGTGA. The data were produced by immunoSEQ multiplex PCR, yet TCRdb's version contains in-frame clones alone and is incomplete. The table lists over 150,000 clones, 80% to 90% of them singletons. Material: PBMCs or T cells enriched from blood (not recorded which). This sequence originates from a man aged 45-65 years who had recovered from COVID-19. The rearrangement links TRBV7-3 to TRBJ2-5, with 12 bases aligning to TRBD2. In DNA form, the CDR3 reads TGTGCCAGCAGCTCGACTAGCGGGGGCCCCCTCTACTTC. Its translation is CASSSTSGGPLYF.